These 27 T cell receptor beta chains share one sample of origin, sequenced in a study of cytomegalovirus exposure and HLA in healthy donors. PCR amplification relied on 60 Vbeta primers (plus 13 Jbeta primers). Measured with immunoSEQ multiplex PCR; TCRdb has only the in-frame clones, and not every one. This table holds 100,000 to 150,000 clones, roughly 78% found once. Input material: PBMCs. The source is a young man in good health and CMV-seropositive.

This chain joins TRBV5-3 and TRBJ2-7; 8 bases map to TRBD1. TRBV5-3 is filed as an ORF, its function uncertain. The CDR3 extends over 16 amino acids. Trimming removed 3 bases from V and 3 bases from J; junction bases left unmatched: 11. The CDR3 here is CARSYDRGLRGYEQYF. CDR3 sequence (DNA): TGTGCCAGAAGCTATGACAGGGGCTTAAGGGGCTACGAGCAGTACTTC.

The chain combines TRBV7-2 with TRBJ2-1; perhaps TRBD1 as D (6 bases). Germline loops: CDR1 SGHTA, CDR2 FQGNSA. This CDR3 has 15 amino acids. Trimming removed 5 bases from V and 0 bases from J, with 11 bases in between. The CDR3 sequence: CASSDQGSSYNEQFF. In nucleotides, the CDR3 is TGTGCCAGCAGCGACCAGGGGTCCTCCTACAATGAGCAGTTCTTC.

This clone is a singleton in its sample. The junction does not match germline at one end; this may be a read error. The rearrangement joins TRBV7-9 to TRBJ2-7; D is uncertain. Germline V gives CDR1 SEHNR, CDR2 FQNEAQ (reference sequence). This CDR3 contains 14 residues. The CDR3 nucleotides are TGTTCCAGCAGCTTCCAACTACATCCCTGGGAGCAGTACTTC. It translates to CSSSFQLHPWEQYF.

In its sample, this clone was seen a few times. This chain uses TRBV7-6 with TRBJ1-3; perhaps TRBD1 as D (5 bases). CDR3 length equals 17 residues. V was trimmed by 1 base and J by 0 bases, leaving 13 bases between them. Germline V gene lookup returns CDR1 SGHVS and CDR2 FNYEAQ. The CDR3 spells CASSLEGTDSSGNTIYF. The CDR3 nucleotides read TGTGCCAGCAGCTTAGAGGGTACCGACAGCTCTGGAAACACCATATATTTT.

The V and J genes are TRBV4-3 and TRBJ1-1, with D hard to call. Germline lookup yields CDR1 LGHNA and CDR2 YSLEER. The CDR3 is 13 amino acids. V was trimmed by 4 bases and J by 10 bases, leaving 16 bases between them. The CDR3 DNA sequence: TGCGCCAGCAGCCGCGACGTTGCGGCGCTAGCTTTCTTT. Encoded protein: CASSRDVAALAFF.

The chain uses TRBV9 and TRBJ2-3; 12 bases map to TRBD2. The germline CDR1 and CDR2 sequences are SGDLS and YYNGEE. The V segment lost 0 bases and the J segment 0 bases; nucleotides outside the gene matches: 5. The CDR3 contains 18 residues. The CDR3 region has the DNA TGTGCCAGCAGCGTAGCTATAGGGACTAGCGGGAGCACAGATACGCAGTATTTT. Amino acids: CASSVAIGTSGSTDTQYF.

In this sample, this clone turned up once. The chain employs TRBV18 and TRBJ2-7, with 7 nucleotides matching TRBD1. Trimming removed 4 bases from V and 6 bases from J; junction bases left unmatched: 12. CDR3 size: 15 residues. Germline V gene data show CDR1 as KGHSH and CDR2 as LQKENI. The DNA for the CDR3 is TGTGCCAGCTCACTTAGACAGGGTGCTTTAGGCGAGCAGTACTTC. Protein: CASSLRQGALGEQYF.

The V gene is TRBV9, the J gene TRBJ2-5; TRBD2 is a possible D gene (6 bases). The CDR3 totals 15 residues. Trimming pared 3 bases from V and 4 bases from J, leaving 16 bases between. Germline CDR1 reads SGDLS; CDR2 reads YYNGEE. The CDR3 nucleotides are TGTGCCAGCAGCGGGGGCGGGACCTCATCAGAGACCCAGTACTTC. Translation: CASSGGGTSSETQYF.

The sample holds a few counts of this clone. The rearrangement uses TRBV2 and TRBJ2-7; 12 bases match TRBD1. After removal of 7 bases from V and 6 bases from J, the junction contained 4 bases not matched to a gene. Germline CDR1 reads SNHLY; CDR2 reads FYNNEI. The CDR3 loop spans 13 amino acids. CDR3 sequence reads: CASKGQGAGEQYF. The CDR3 DNA sequence: TGTGCCAGCAAGGGACAGGGGGCGGGCGAGCAGTACTTC.

V is TRBV30 and J is TRBJ2-1; 15 bases fit TRBD2. The CDR3 contains 13 residues. With V trimmed by 5 bases and J by 15 bases, 8 bases remained unmatched. CDR1 is GTSNPN, CDR2 SVGIG, per germline (reference sequence). The CDR3 region is CAWGRTSGRAWFF. DNA of the CDR3: TGTGCCTGGGGAAGGACTAGCGGGAGGGCCTGGTTCTTC.

The genes are TRBV7-9 and TRBJ2-5, with D perhaps TRBD2 (6 bases). V was clipped by 5 bases and J by 4 bases, with 23 bases between them. Per germline, CDR1 SEHNR and CDR2 FQNEAQ (reference sequence). The CDR3 length is 17 residues. In nucleotides, the CDR3 is TGTGCCAGCAGCCTCCCAGAGGCCGGGAGTTTTTTAGAGACCCAGTACTTC. It translates to CASSLPEAGSFLETQYF.

This chain uses TRBV10-3 with TRBJ2-7; 11 nucleotides agree with TRBD2. Trimming cost V 0 bases and J 0 bases; bases outside gene matches: 13. Germline loops: CDR1 ENHRY, CDR2 SYGVKD. There are 20 residues in the CDR3. The CDR3 sequence: CAISESTGLADPRRSYEQYF. The CDR3 DNA follows: TGTGCCATCAGTGAGTCGACGGGACTAGCGGACCCTCGACGCTCCTACGAGCAGTACTTC.

The rearrangement uses TRBV29-1 and TRBJ2-7, with TRBD1 matching over 9 bases. V was clipped by 5 bases and J by 3 bases; unmatched bases: 8. The CDR3 length is 14 residues. The germline gives CDR1 SQVTM, CDR2 ANQGSEA. CDR3 nucleotide sequence: TGCAGCGTTACACTGACAGGGGGAGGCTACGAGCAGTACTTC. Protein sequence: CSVTLTGGGYEQYF.

Concerning this clone itself: Other DNA variants within this sample encode the same CDR3. As DNA, the CDR3 is TGTGCCAGCAGTCCACAAGGCGGCGAGCAGTACTTC. It encodes CASSPQGGEQYF. The chain recombines TRBV27 with TRBJ2-7; D remains unclear. The length of the CDR3 is 12 residues. In germline, CDR1 is MNHEY, CDR2 SMNVEV (reference sequence). Trimming removed 5 bases from V and 6 bases from J, with 11 bases in between.

V usage is TRBV2 and J usage is TRBJ2-3; TRBD2 aligns across 7 bases. V lost 4 bases to trimming and J lost 6 bases; unmatched junction nucleotides: 7. The CDR3 has 14 residues. Germline V lookup: CDR1 SNHLY, CDR2 FYNNEI. The CDR3 sequence: CASSVGSGADTQYF. The CDR3 nucleotides read TGTGCCAGCAGTGTTGGGAGCGGGGCGGATACGCAGTATTTT.

As concerns this clone: Other DNA variants within this sample encode the same CDR3. This rearrangement joins TRBV6-5 to TRBJ1-3; TRBD1 matches 8 bases. CDR1 is MNHEY, CDR2 SVGAGI, per germline. CDR3 length: 15 residues. V was pared by 0 bases and J by 4 bases, with 2 bases of the junction left unmatched. The DNA of the CDR3 is TGTGCCAGCAGTTACTCTCAGGGGGCCGGAAACACCATATATTTT. Residues: CASSYSQGAGNTIYF.

This clone has just a few counts. This sequence joins TRBV7-8 and TRBJ1-1; unclear D gene. The CDR3 contains 12 residues. Germline V gives CDR1 SGHVS, CDR2 FQNEAQ. The V end was cut by 1 base, the J end by 5 bases, with 5 bases between. The CDR3 DNA sequence: TGTGCCAGCAGCTTAGACAGTACTGAAGCTTTCTTT. The encoded protein is CASSLDSTEAFF.

The chain uses TRBV10-3 and TRBJ2-5; TRBD2 might be the D (6 bases). Per germline, CDR1 ENHRY and CDR2 SYGVKD. The CDR3 contains 12 residues. Trimming removed 0 bases from V and 9 bases from J, with 8 bases in between. CDR3 sequence: CAISESEGPQYF. The DNA of the CDR3 is TGTGCCATCAGTGAGTCGGAGGGTCCCCAGTACTTC.

This sequence joins TRBV7-9 and TRBJ2-1, with TRBD2 matching over 10 bases. The CDR3 sequence is 15 residues long. In germline, CDR1 is SEHNR, CDR2 FQNEAQ (reference sequence). The junction had 8 bases not matched to a gene; V was cut back by 7 bases and J by 5 bases. The CDR3 loop reads CASIGLADDDNEQFF. DNA for the CDR3: TGTGCCAGCATCGGACTAGCGGACGATGACAATGAGCAGTTCTTC.

This sequence joins TRBV19 and TRBJ2-1; 8 nucleotides match TRBD1. The CDR3 covers 16 residues. V dropped 6 bases and J dropped 4; count of bases not matched to a gene: 11. CDR1 and CDR2 from the germline V gene are LNHDA and SQIVND (reference sequence). In DNA, the CDR3 is TGTGCCAGTAGCCCACTCCAGGGGGCTAGATACAATGAGCAGTTCTTC. This translates into CASSPLQGARYNEQFF.

The chain is built from TRBV5-1 and TRBJ2-3; tentative D call: TRBD1 (5 bases). Germline CDR1 and CDR2: SGHRS and YFSETQ. The CDR3 spans 14 residues. Trimming left V 1 base short and J 0 bases short, with 6 bases between. The DNA for the CDR3 is TGCGCCAGCAGCTTGCAGGGTAGCACAGATACGCAGTATTTT. Its translation is CASSLQGSTDTQYF.

The CDR3 region has the DNA TGTGCCAGCAGCGTAAGCCGGGAGCCCTACGAGCAGTACTTC. This sequence encodes CASSVSREPYEQYF. The gene calls are TRBV9 and TRBJ2-7, with TRBD2 as a possible D gene (6 bases). CDR3 length: 14 amino acids. V shed 1 base and J shed 2 bases, with 10 bases lying between them. The germline gives CDR1 SGDLS, CDR2 YYNGEE.

This chain uses TRBV11-3 with TRBJ2-1; 10 bases line up with TRBD2. Germline assignment: CDR1 SGHNT and CDR2 YENEEA. This CDR3 region has 15 residues. The ends lost 4 bases at V and 4 bases at J; junction bases unmatched: 4. CDR3 loop: CASSSSSGGYNEQFF. CDR3 nucleotides: TGTGCCAGCAGCTCCTCTAGCGGGGGTTACAATGAGCAGTTCTTC.

The rearrangement uses TRBV19 and TRBJ1-5, with D possibly being TRBD1 (6 bases). From germline, CDR1 is LNHDA and CDR2 SQIVND (reference sequence). The CDR3 loop spans 14 amino acids. V lost 7 bases, J lost 5 bases, and 15 bases lay in between. The CDR3 sequence is CASNGQRFDQPQHF. The CDR3 bases are TGTGCCAGTAATGGACAGCGATTTGATCAGCCCCAGCATTTT.

This chain joins TRBV15 and TRBJ1-5, with TRBD1 matching over 10 bases. J lost 6 bases, V lost 5 bases, and 7 bases had no gene match. The CDR3 has 15 residues. Germline lookup yields CDR1 LNHNV and CDR2 YYDKDF (reference sequence). The CDR3 is CATSPPGTGVQPQHF. The CDR3 nucleotides are TGTGCCACCAGCCCTCCCGGGACAGGGGTTCAGCCCCAGCATTTT.

The rearrangement joins TRBV7-2 to TRBJ2-7; perhaps TRBD2 as D (5 bases). CDR1 SGHTA and CDR2 FQGNSA come from the germline V gene. The CDR3 consists of 14 residues. V lost 4 bases to trimming and J lost 5 bases, with 15 bases between them. The DNA for the CDR3 is TGTGCCAGCAGCTCACTAGGGAGAAGGAACGAGCAGTACTTC. This encodes CASSSLGRRNEQYF.

This clone was observed once. V and J are TRBV27 and TRBJ2-2; possibly TRBD2 for D (7 bases). This CDR3 is built from 13 residues. Germline values: CDR1 MNHEY, CDR2 SMNVEV (reference sequence). The germline V and J ends were trimmed by 7 bases and 6 bases, with 12 bases remaining between them. The CDR3 here is CASKGGRAGELFF. In nucleotides, the CDR3 is TGTGCCAGCAAAGGGGGGAGGGCCGGGGAGCTGTTTTTT.